This section outlines one T cell receptor (beta chain) sequence together with its context. The source of the sample is a study of CD8 T cells in Susac syndrome. A quantity of about 0.5 to 1 ug RNA underwent reverse transcription using random hexamers. TCRdb analysed the immunoSEQ multiplex PCR reads with MiXCR anew, one entry per CDR3 protein. The profile covers about 120,000 distinct CDR3 sequences, with around 96% appearing a single time and about 0.2% taken by the ten largest. Trimming removed 2 bases from V and 9 bases from J, with 29 bases in between. Germline V CDR1 and CDR2: LGHNA, YNFKEQ. The CDR3 loop spans 19 amino acids.

Sequencing input: CD8+ T cells from PBMCs. This sequence was found in a human donor with Susac syndrome. V usage is TRBV4-2 and J usage is TRBJ2-1, with D perhaps TRBD1 or TRBD2 (9 bases each). The CDR3 region has the DNA TGTGCCAGCAGCCAACGGACAGGGGTTATTAGCGGGAGCTCTCTTGAGCAGTTCTTC. Translation: CASSQRTGVISGSSLEQFF.